Listed below are T cell receptor beta chains from one sample, sequenced in a study of T cell changes during pregnancy in multiple sclerosis. Profiled with immunoSEQ multiplex PCR; TCRdb holds only in-frame clones, not every one. The sample lists roughly 51,000 clones; 92% were seen once. Specimen: CD4+ T cells from peripheral blood mononuclear cells, collected after pregnancy. These receptors all come from a female donor in good health, enrolled as a control in a pregnancy study. The CDR3 runs from the conserved cysteine through the conserved F or W. The D gene is left open where the match is weak. Not all rows give a size; the values are once, few, many and, for expanded clones, a class.

J	V	size	D	DNA	CDR3
TRBJ2-3	TRBV7-9	-	-	TGTGCCAGCAGCTTAGGACAGAGAGTAACAGATACGCAGTATTTT	CASSLGQRVTDTQYF
TRBJ1-1	TRBV7-2	-	-	TGTGCCAGCAGCTTAGGGGACTCAGGAGCTTTCTTT	CASSLGDSGAFF
TRBJ1-1	TRBV4-2	-	-	TGTGCCAGCAGCCAAGCCGCCTGGGGAGATGAGGACACTGAAGCTTTCTTT	CASSQAAWGDEDTEAFF
TRBJ2-1	TRBV7-2	-	TRBD2	TGTGCCAGCAGCTACCGGGCGGGGGGGCTCTACAATGAGCAGTTCTTC	CASSYRAGGLYNEQFF
TRBJ2-5	TRBV6-6	once	TRBD1	TGTGCCAGCGGAGACAGGGGACAAGAGACCCAGTACTTC	CASGDRGQETQYF
TRBJ2-5	TRBV10-3	-	TRBD1	TGTGCCATCTCCCGAGGACAGGAAGTCCAAGAGACCCAGTACTTC	CAISRGQEVQETQYF
TRBJ1-2	TRBV19	-	-	TGTGCCAGTAGTCGCCTGGTTACACCGAACTATGGCTACACCTTC	CASSRLVTPNYGYTF
TRBJ2-3	TRBV5-1	-	TRBD1	TGCGCCAGCAGTATGGGACAGGGGGCTCGGACAGATACGCAGTATTTT	CASSMGQGARTDTQYF
TRBJ1-3	TRBV5-6	-	TRBD1	TGTGCCAGCAGGCAGGGGGCCGTACGAAACACCATATATTTT	CASRQGAVRNTIYF
TRBJ2-5	TRBV5-4	-	-	TGTGCCAGCAGCTTAGGAACTGAGGTCGAGACCCAGTACTTC	CASSLGTEVETQYF
TRBJ2-1	TRBV7-9	once	TRBD2	TGTGCCAGCAGTCCGACTAGCGGATCCTACAATGAGCAGTTCTTC	CASSPTSGSYNEQFF
TRBJ2-1	TRBV7-9	-	TRBD2	TGTGCCAGCAGCGTCGGGGGGAGCTCCTACAATGAGCAGTTCTTC	CASSVGGSSYNEQFF
TRBJ2-1	TRBV5-1	-	TRBD2	TGCGCCAGCAGCTTGGTTACTAGCGGGGGGGACAATGAGCAGTTCTTC	CASSLVTSGGDNEQFF
TRBJ2-1	TRBV7-2	-	TRBD2	TGTGCCAGCAGACGCGTCCCCGGGGAGGGGAATGAGCAGTTCTTC	CASRRVPGEGNEQFF
TRBJ2-7	TRBV6-6	-	-	TGTGCCAGCAGTTCCCAGGGTCGATACGAGCAGTACTTC	CASSSQGRYEQYF
TRBJ1-5	TRBV28	-	-	TGTGCCAGCAGTCTGCCCGGTGGTAGCAATCAGCCCCAGCATTTT	CASSLPGGSNQPQHF
TRBJ2-1	TRBV29-1	-	-	TGCAGCGTTGGTAGCAGCTACAATGAGCAGTTCTTC	CSVGSSYNEQFF
TRBJ2-5	TRBV7-9	-	-	TGTGCCAGCAGCTTAGCGGGGGGATCGGAGACCCAGTACTTC	CASSLAGGSETQYF
TRBJ2-3	TRBV4-1	once	-	TGCGCCAGCAGCCAACAGGGGTTCACAGATACGCAGTATTTT	CASSQQGFTDTQYF
TRBJ1-6	TRBV19	-	-	TGTGCCAGTAGTCAAGTTTCGAGCTCCTATAATTCACCCCTCCACTTT	CASSQVSSSYNSPLHF
TRBJ2-7	TRBV7-9	-	TRBD1	TGTGCCAGCAGCTTAGGGCAGGGGGCCACCTACGAGCAGTACTTC	CASSLGQGATYEQYF
TRBJ1-6	TRBV7-9	-	-	TGTGCCAGCAGCTTAGACCCCAGGGGATCACCCCTCCACTTT	CASSLDPRGSPLHF
TRBJ1-6	TRBV9	-	TRBD1	TGTGCCAGCAGCGTAAATTTCGGACAGGGGGATTCACCCCTCCACTTT	CASSVNFGQGDSPLHF